One and the same sample provided the 7 T cell receptor beta chains below, sequenced in a study of T cell responses to AZD1222 COVID-19 vaccine. Clones were read by immunoSEQ multiplex PCR, and TCRdb kept only the in-frame ones, dropping some. Among 130,000 to 150,000 clones listed, more than 70% were seen once. The source was peripheral blood, collected 28 days after the second AZD1222 dose. These TCRs come from an adult who received the AZD1222 COVID-19 vaccine.

The V gene is TRBV28, the J gene TRBJ1-4; unclear D gene. The CDR3 totals 14 residues. V was shortened by 6 bases and J by 10 bases, with 18 bases between the two germline ends. Germline loops: CDR1 MDHEN, CDR2 SYDVKM. CDR3 protein: CASSSSGFGVKLFF. CDR3 DNA sequence: TGTGCCAGCAGCTCCAGCGGGTTTGGAGTAAAACTGTTTTTT.

The chain recombines TRBV7-9 with TRBJ1-4, with D unresolved. The ends were cut back, 11 bases at V and 0 bases at J, with 10 bases in the middle. Germline V gene data show CDR1 as SEHNR and CDR2 as FQNEAQ (reference sequence). This CDR3 has 13 residues. The CDR3 reads CAGRETTNEKLFF. CDR3 in DNA: TGTGCCGGCCGGGAGACAACTAATGAAAAACTGTTTTTT.

The chain uses TRBV3-1 (or the pseudogene TRBV3-2) and TRBJ2-7; maybe TRBD2 (6 bases). V was pared by 3 bases and J by 7 bases, with 13 bases between. From germline, CDR1 is LGHDT and CDR2 YNNKEL (reference sequence). This CDR3 is 13 amino acids long. CDR3 amino acids: CASSQDWRDEQYF. Here the CDR3 DNA reads TGTGCCAGCAGCCAGGACTGGAGGGATGAGCAGTACTTC.

The chain is built from TRBV7-8 and TRBJ1-5; a possible D gene is TRBD1 (6 bases). The length of the CDR3 is 15 residues. Trimming left V 5 bases short and J 0 bases short, with 11 bases between. From germline, CDR1 is SGHVS and CDR2 FQNEAQ. The CDR3 sequence: CASSHGGLSNQPQHF. The CDR3 DNA reads TGTGCCAGCAGCCACGGGGGGCTTAGCAATCAGCCCCAGCATTTT.

The V call is TRBV29-1, the J call TRBJ1-1; 7 positions match TRBD1. The CDR3 is 13 residues long. V shed 4 bases and J 2 bases; nucleotides not matched to a gene: 4. Germline V gene data show CDR1 as SQVTM and CDR2 as ANQGSEA. CDR3 region: CSVGHRGNTEAFF. Written as DNA, the CDR3 is TGCAGCGTTGGACACAGGGGAAACACTGAAGCTTTCTTT.

The chain joins TRBV6-5 to TRBJ1-5; weak D call: TRBD1 (5 bases). V was clipped by 6 bases and J by 1 base, with 7 bases between them. The CDR3 length is 13 residues. Germline loops: CDR1 MNHEY, CDR2 SVGAGI. The CDR3 sequence is CASRDKSNQPQHF. CDR3 DNA: TGTGCCAGCAGGGACAAGAGCAATCAGCCCCAGCATTTT.

This sequence joins TRBV4-1 and TRBJ1-2; 7 bases line up with TRBD1. The germline gives CDR1 MGHRA, CDR2 YSYEKL. V lost 1 base to trimming and J lost 4 bases; unmatched junction nucleotides: 6. The length of the CDR3 is 15 residues. CDR3 bases: TGCGCCAGCAGCCAAGTTGAGGGGGCCGTCTATGGCTACACCTTC. Encoded protein: CASSQVEGAVYGYTF.